This T cell receptor (beta chain) was sequenced for a study of OX40 agonist ivuxolimab in advanced cancers. This clone was counted between two and nine times. TCRdb's copy holds only in-frame clones and misses some; the assay was immunoSEQ multiplex PCR. This sample has roughly 70,000 clones, with roughly 80% found just once. Anyone with autoimmune disease history or systemic immunosuppression was excluded. The CDR3 is 14 amino acids. The germline gives CDR1 MNHNS, CDR2 SASEGT. The V gene lost 7 bases and the J gene lost 1 base, with 10 bases spanning the gap. The receptor was isolated from an adult with an advanced solid tumor such as melanoma, head and neck, liver or kidney cancer. The material sequenced was CD4+ or CD8+ T cells sorted from blood, taken in a trial of the OX40 agonist ivuxolimab. The chain links TRBV6-1 to TRBJ2-2; TRBD1 might be the D (6 bases). The CDR3 DNA is TGTGCCAGCATACGACAGGAGAACACCGGGGAGCTGTTTTTT. It translates to CASIRQENTGELFF.